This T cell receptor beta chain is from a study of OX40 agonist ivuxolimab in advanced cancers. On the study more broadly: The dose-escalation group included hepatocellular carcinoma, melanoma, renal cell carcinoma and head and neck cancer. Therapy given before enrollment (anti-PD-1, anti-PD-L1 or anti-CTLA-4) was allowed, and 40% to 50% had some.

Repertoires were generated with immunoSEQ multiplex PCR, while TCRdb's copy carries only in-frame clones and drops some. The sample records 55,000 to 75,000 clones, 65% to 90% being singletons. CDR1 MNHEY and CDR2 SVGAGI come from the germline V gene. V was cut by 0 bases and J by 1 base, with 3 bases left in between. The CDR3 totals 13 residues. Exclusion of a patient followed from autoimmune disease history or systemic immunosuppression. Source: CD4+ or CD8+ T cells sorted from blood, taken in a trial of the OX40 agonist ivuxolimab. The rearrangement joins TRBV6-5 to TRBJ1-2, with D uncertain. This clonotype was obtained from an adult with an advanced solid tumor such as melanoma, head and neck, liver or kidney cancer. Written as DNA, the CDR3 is TGTGCCAGCAGTTACTCAAATAACTATGGCTACACCTTC. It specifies CASSYSNNYGYTF.